This T cell receptor beta chain was documented in a study of blood T cells in healthy people across ages. Overall study findings and caveats: Per million T cells, TCR beta diversity dropped about linearly as age rose. CMV infection status of these donors was not known. With naive T cell percentage, TCR beta diversity showed a strong correlation.

Each donor's blood draw was ten milliliters of peripheral blood. Then a second PCR, running about 6 to 11 cycles, was carried out with a sample-barcoded 5' primer and a J-beta primer mix. TCRdb analysed the 5' RACE reads with MiXCR anew, one entry per CDR3 protein. The table shows 800,000 or so distinct CDR3 sequences, with under 80% occurring only once. CDR3 length: 15 residues. Trimming removed 1 base at V and 0 bases at J, with 4 bases between. CDR1 is MGHRA and CDR2 is YSYEKL in the germline V gene. A word on this clonotype: The target antigen is unknown.

The receptor was isolated from a man under 40 in good health. This chain joins TRBV4-1 and TRBJ2-6, with no clear D. Sequencing was performed on blood. The CDR3 DNA sequence: TGCGCCAGCAGCCAAGGGCACTCTGGGGCCAACGTCCTGACTTTC. Amino acid sequence: CASSQGHSGANVLTF.